The next 9 T cell receptor beta chains were all read from a single sample in a study of blood T cell repertoires in COVID-19. Produced via immunoSEQ multiplex PCR; TCRdb's table is partial and in-frame only. In the table there are 85,000 to 130,000 clones, around 80% of which are singletons. The sample was peripheral blood. These receptors came from a man older than 75 with COVID-19, enrolled during active disease.

The V gene is TRBV3-1 (or the pseudogene TRBV3-2), the J gene TRBJ1-3, with unresolved D. V dropped 2 bases and J dropped 0 bases, with 11 bases sitting between them. The CDR3 contains 16 residues. Germline assignment: CDR1 LGHDT and CDR2 YNNKEL (reference sequence). CDR3 bases: TGTGCCAGCAGCCAAACCTCCCAGTTCTCTGGAAACACCATATATTTT. As protein: CASSQTSQFSGNTIYF.

The chain links TRBV7-3 to TRBJ2-1, with 9 bases fitting TRBD2. Germline V gives CDR1 SGHTA, CDR2 FQGTGA. CDR3 length: 15 amino acids. Germline trimming cut 6 bases from V and 1 base from J; bases unmatched to any gene: 4. CDR3 sequence (DNA): TGTGCCAGCAGGTTAGCGGGAGCTTCCTACAATGAGCAGTTCTTC. It encodes CASRLAGASYNEQFF.

The chain uses TRBV29-1 and TRBJ2-7; 7 bases match TRBD1. From germline, CDR1 is SQVTM and CDR2 ANQGSEA. J lost 5 bases, V lost 6 bases, and 10 bases had no gene match. This CDR3 region has 13 residues. In DNA form, the CDR3 reads TGCAGCGTCCTGACAGGGAGAGACGACGAGCAGTACTTC. Amino acid sequence: CSVLTGRDDEQYF.

The V call is TRBV28, the J call TRBJ2-7, with TRBD1 as a possible D gene (6 bases). This CDR3 comprises 14 residues. Germline V gene sequence: CDR1 MDHEN, CDR2 SYDVKM. The germline V and J ends were trimmed by 3 bases and 3 bases, with 12 bases remaining between them. In DNA, the CDR3 is TGTGCCAGCAGTTTTCTGGGACAAAACTACGAGCAGTACTTC. The encoded protein is CASSFLGQNYEQYF. Drawing the rest from reference TRBV28 and TRBJ2-7, the complete variable domain is DVKVTQSSRYLVKRTGEKVFLECVQDMDHENMFWYRQDPGLGLRLIYFSYDVKMKEKGDIPEGYSVSREKKERFSLILESASTNQTSMYLCASSFLGQNYEQYFGPGTRLTVT.

The chain carries TRBV11-2 and TRBJ2-7, with D tentatively TRBD1 (6 bases). Per germline, CDR1 SGHAT and CDR2 FQNNGV. The germline V and J ends were trimmed by 3 bases and 3 bases, with 15 bases remaining between them. CDR3 size: 15 residues. The CDR3 DNA is TGTGCCAGCAGCTTGGCAACTGGGGGCTACTACGAGCAGTACTTC. It codes for CASSLATGGYYEQYF.

The chain joins TRBV9 to TRBJ1-4; 8 bases fit TRBD1. Trimming took 4 bases from V and 8 from J; bases not matched to a gene: 10. CDR3 length: 15 amino acids. CDR1 and CDR2 (germline): SGDLS, YYNGEE. The CDR3 DNA reads as TGTGCCAGCAGCTTCTCAGGGGGCGGAGGAGAAAAACTGTTTTTT. It specifies CASSFSGGGGEKLFF. The full variable domain, its missing parts supplied by reference TRBV9 and TRBJ1-4, is DSGVTQTPKHLITATGQRVTLRCSPRSGDLSVYWYQQSLDQGLQFLIQYYNGEERAKGNILERFSAQQFPDLHSELNLSSLELGDSALYFCASSFSGGGGEKLFFGSGTQLSVL.

The rearrangement uses TRBV18 and TRBJ2-3; D is ambiguous. This CDR3 spans 14 amino acids. V was trimmed by 3 bases and J by 7 bases, leaving 14 bases between them. Germline lookup yields CDR1 KGHSH and CDR2 LQKENI. As DNA, the CDR3 is TGTGCCAGCTCACCGGAGAACTCCCTTAATACGCAGTATTTT. Residues: CASSPENSLNTQYF.

The rearrangement links TRBV5-4 to TRBJ2-5; 14 nucleotides match TRBD2. The CDR3 has 20 residues. Germline-derived CDR1 and CDR2 are SGHNT and YYREEE (reference sequence). The junction had 14 bases not matched to a gene; V was cut back by 4 bases and J by 0 bases. The CDR3 region has the DNA TGTGCCAGCAGCCTAAGACTAGCGGGAGGGCCTGCGTCGTACCAAGAGACCCAGTACTTC. This encodes CASSLRLAGGPASYQETQYF. Variable domain in full (rest from reference TRBV5-4 and TRBJ2-5): ETGVTQSPTHLIKTRGQQVTLRCSSQSGHNTVSWYQQALGQGPQFIFQYYREEENGRGNFPPRFSGLQFPNYSSELNVNALELDDSALYLCASSLRLAGGPASYQETQYFGPGTRLLVL.

This chain connects TRBV4-3 to TRBJ1-2; 10 bases align to TRBD1. The CDR3 spans 14 residues. Trimming at V came to 6 bases and at J to 8 bases, leaving 9 bases not matched to a gene. The germline V gene has CDR1 LGHNA and CDR2 YSLEER. The CDR3 DNA reads TGCGCCAGCAGTCCCCTAGGGACAGGGGTCGGCTACACCTTC. Its protein product is CASSPLGTGVGYTF.